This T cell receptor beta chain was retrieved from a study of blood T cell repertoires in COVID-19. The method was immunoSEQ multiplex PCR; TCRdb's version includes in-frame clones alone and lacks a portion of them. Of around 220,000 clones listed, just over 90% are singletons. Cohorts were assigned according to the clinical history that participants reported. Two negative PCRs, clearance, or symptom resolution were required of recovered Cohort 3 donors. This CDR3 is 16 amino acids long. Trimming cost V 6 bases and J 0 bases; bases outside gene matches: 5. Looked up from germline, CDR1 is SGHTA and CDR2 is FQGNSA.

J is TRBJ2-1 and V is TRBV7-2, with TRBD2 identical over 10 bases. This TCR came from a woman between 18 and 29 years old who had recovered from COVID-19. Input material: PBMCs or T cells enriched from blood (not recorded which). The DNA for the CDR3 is TGTGCCAGCAGACGGACTAGCGGACGCTCCTACAATGAGCAGTTCTTC. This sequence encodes CASRRTSGRSYNEQFF.